One and the same sample provided the 6 T cell receptor beta chains below, sequenced in a study of CD8+CD57+ T cells in acquired aplastic anemia. Before being chosen for sequencing, patients had shown CD8+CD57+ cell expansion by flow cytometry. TCR beta VDJ and CDR3 profiles were obtained from a genomic DNA template. One entry per CDR3 protein, called by TCRdb with MiXCR from the reads. The table records just over 450,000 distinct CDR3 sequences, approximately 32% of them present only once. Sequencing was done on a sample of sorted CD4+, CD8+, or CD8+CD57+ T cells (not recorded which) from PBMCs. These receptors were collected from a human donor with aplastic anemia.

On this clonotype: This may stem from a read error, because a much larger clone lies one nucleotide away. The genes are TRBV2 and TRBJ1-5, with D possibly matching TRBD1 (6 bases). The V and J ends lost 6 bases and 4 bases respectively, with 13 bases between them. This CDR3 region has 14 residues. CDR1 SNHLY and CDR2 FYNNEI come from the germline V gene. The CDR3 loop reads CASSWRGGNQPQHF. As DNA, the CDR3 is TGTGCCAGCAGCTGGAGGGGGGGGAATCAGCCCCAGCATTTT. Looking up the rest from reference TRBV2 and TRBJ1-5 gives the full variable domain: EPEVTQTPSHQVTQMGQEVILRCVPISNHLYFYWYRQILGQKVEFLVSFYNNEISEKSEIFDDQFSVERPDGSNFTLKIRSTKLEDSAMYFCASSWRGGNQPQHFGDGTRLSIL.

The CDR3 coding sequence is TGTGCCAGTAGTACCACAGGGGCCGGTCAGCCCCAGCATTTT. Its protein is CASSTTGAGQPQHF. The chain employs TRBV19 and TRBJ1-5; 7 bases line up with TRBD1. CDR1 and CDR2 (germline): LNHDA, SQIVND (reference sequence). The CDR3 runs to 14 residues. J was trimmed by 6 bases and V by 4 bases; bases with no gene match: 6.

For this clonotype: A read error is possible here, since a much larger clone lies one base away. This sequence joins TRBV20-1 and TRBJ1-1; D not certain. This CDR3 is 11 amino acids long. The germline CDR1 and CDR2 sequences are DFQATT and SNEGSKA (reference sequence). V was pared by 3 bases and J by 7 bases, with 9 bases between. The CDR3 nucleotides are TGCAGTGCTAGGCCTGGATATGAAGCTTTCTTT. The encoded protein is CSARPGYEAFF.

In its sample, this clonotype was seen a few times. V gene TRBV30 combines with J gene TRBJ1-5; D remains ambiguous. Trimming took 1 base from V and 4 from J, leaving 8 bases between them. The V gene's germline CDR1 is GTSNPN and CDR2 SVGIG (reference sequence). The CDR3 consists of 13 residues. The CDR3 spells CAWSDRPNQPQHF. The DNA for the CDR3 is TGTGCCTGGAGTGACCGACCAAATCAGCCCCAGCATTTT.

Regarding this clonotype: A much larger clone differs by one base, so this may be a read error. CDR3 protein: CASSIPTRNEQYF. DNA of the CDR3: TGTGCCAGTAGTATACCCACAAGGAACGAGCAGTACTTC. V and J are TRBV19 and TRBJ2-7; D not certain. V was pared by 2 bases and J by 5 bases, with 10 bases between. CDR3 size: 13 residues. CDR1 and CDR2 from the germline V gene are LNHDA and SQIVND (reference sequence). Based on the CDR3 plus reference TRBV19 and TRBJ2-7, the full variable domain is DGGITQSPKYLFRKEGQNVTLSCEQNLNHDAMYWYRQDPGQGLRLIYYSQIVNDFQKGDIAEGYSVSREKKESFPLTVTSAQKNPTAFYLCASSIPTRNEQYFGPGTRLTVT.

In its sample, this clonotype was seen many times. The V gene is TRBV19, the J gene TRBJ2-7, with TRBD2 matching 11 bases. Trimming at V came to 1 base and at J to 7 bases, leaving 6 bases not matched to a gene. Germline CDR1 and CDR2: LNHDA and SQIVND (reference sequence). CDR3 size: 15 residues. Here the CDR3 DNA reads TGTGCCAGTAGTATAGGACCCGGACTAGCGGGTGAGCAGTACTTC. This sequence encodes CASSIGPGLAGEQYF.